This T cell receptor (beta chain) was captured in a study of T cell responses to AZD1222 COVID-19 vaccine. A remark on this clone: Its specificity is unknown.

Only in-frame clones appear in the TCRdb table, and some are missing; sequencing was by immunoSEQ multiplex PCR. The profile covers more than 150,000 clones, with 85% to 95% appearing a single time and 9.2% taken by the ten largest. Findings and caveats of the study: As reported, nearly half of all spike-specific TCRs target variant regions that are unmutated. There were mostly white British donors and more females than males, and clonal diversity was possibly underestimated.

Germline V CDR1 and CDR2: WSHSY, SAAADI. The CDR3 has 12 residues. The ends were cut back, 2 bases at V and 8 bases at J, with 9 bases in the middle. This sequence joins TRBV10-2 and TRBJ1-2, with unresolved D. Sample: peripheral blood, taken on day 0 of AZD1222 vaccination. The TCR sequence derives from an adult in good health. Here the CDR3 DNA reads TGCGCCAGCAGTGAGAGAGGACTGGGCTACACCTTC. Protein: CASSERGLGYTF.